This TCR beta chain was documented in a study of blood T cell repertoires in COVID-19. As for the study in general: Sites across the United States, Italy and Spain contributed samples from acute and convalescent COVID-19. Sample material is recorded as cDNA or gDNA derived from T cells, B-cell-depleted T cells, or PBMCs.

Germline loops: CDR1 SGHAT, CDR2 FQNNGV. The CDR3 is made up of 18 amino acids. The ends lost 5 bases at V and 7 bases at J; junction bases unmatched: 18. The study drew participants aged about 18 to 89 years from some 24 US areas. In the original workflow: It was from reference gene primer amplification that nucleated cell counts were estimated. Sequencing used immunoSEQ multiplex PCR; TCRdb keeps in-frame clones, though not all of them. That table is the source of V, J and clone size, and D and trimming were worked out from the DNA. The table shows about 380,000 clones, with about 88% occurring only once.

This TCR derives from a woman in her late teens or twenties who had recovered from COVID-19. The gene calls are TRBV11-2 and TRBJ2-7; 12 bases are shared with TRBD1. Sequences were obtained from PBMCs or T cells enriched from blood (not recorded which). CDR3 nucleotide sequence: TGTGCCAGCAGCCCAGGGACAGGGGGCCCCTTGATTTTGAGTGAGCAGTACTTC. Amino acid sequence: CASSPGTGGPLILSEQYF. Supplemented by reference TRBV11-2 and TRBJ2-7, the full variable domain reads EAGVAQSPRYKIIEKRQSVAFWCNPISGHATLYWYQQILGQGPKLLIQFQNNGVVDDSQLPKDRFSAERLKGVDSTLKIQPAKLEDSAVYLCASSPGTGGPLILSEQYFGPGTRLTVT.